Listed here are 20 T cell receptor beta chains from one sample, sequenced in a study of blood T cell repertoires in COVID-19. Sequencing was performed with immunoSEQ multiplex PCR; in TCRdb, only in-frame clones are kept and a portion is missing. The profile covers about 210,000 clones, with approximately 85% appearing a single time and less than 6% taken by the ten largest. The sample consisted of peripheral blood. The receptors shown here come from an older woman with COVID-19, enrolled during active disease.

J is TRBJ2-3 and V is TRBV21-1; the table names TRBD2, a call not compared with the DNA. TRBV21-1 is a pseudogene locus. The CDR3 length is 14 residues. The CDR3 region has the DNA TGTGCCAGCAGCAAAGCCCTAGCGGCAGATACGCAGTATTTT. Amino acid sequence: CASSKALAADTQYF.

The rearrangement joins TRBV19 to TRBJ2-6, with TRBD2 identical over 14 bases. V shed 6 bases, J shed 4 bases, and the junction held 14 bases outside the gene matches. Looked up from germline, CDR1 is LNHDA and CDR2 is SQIVND (reference sequence). The CDR3 has 20 amino acids. CDR3 protein: CASRGIGTSGSVGGANVLTF. As DNA, the CDR3 is TGTGCCAGTAGGGGAATCGGGACTAGCGGGAGCGTGGGGGGGGCCAACGTCCTGACTTTC.

This chain connects TRBV28 to TRBJ2-7, with 9 bases identical to TRBD1. The CDR3 extends over 14 amino acids. The germline V gene encodes CDR1 MDHEN and CDR2 SYDVKM. The V gene end was trimmed by 5 bases and the J gene end by 3 bases; junction bases not matched to a gene: 5. CDR3 nucleotides: TGTGCCAGCAGTCCCGGACAGGGGAACTACGAGCAGTACTTC. Its translation: CASSPGQGNYEQYF.

This clone came up a few times. The chain links TRBV19 to TRBJ1-2, with 7 bases fitting TRBD1. Unmatched junction bases numbered 4, after V lost 6 bases and J lost 0 bases. The germline gives CDR1 LNHDA, CDR2 SQIVND (reference sequence). The CDR3 is 14 amino acids. This chain's CDR3 is CASSRDRANYGYTF. The DNA of the CDR3 is TGTGCCAGTAGCCGGGACAGAGCTAACTATGGCTACACCTTC.

The J gene is TRBJ2-2, the V gene TRBV11-1; 9 bases align to TRBD2. The CDR3 loop spans 15 amino acids. CDR1 is SGHAT and CDR2 is FQDESV in the germline V gene (reference sequence). The junction had 6 bases not matched to a gene; V was cut back by 3 bases and J by 7 bases. The CDR3 here is CASSLSGTSNGELFF. Written as DNA, the CDR3 is TGTGCCAGCAGCTTGAGCGGGACTAGCAACGGGGAGCTGTTTTTT.

V gene TRBV10-3 combines with J gene TRBJ2-5, with 7 bases identical to TRBD2. V was clipped by 2 bases and J by 2 bases; unmatched bases: 8. The CDR3 sequence is 16 residues long. From germline, CDR1 is ENHRY and CDR2 SYGVKD. CDR3 sequence: CAISEHRGGVQETQYF. In DNA, the CDR3 is TGTGCCATCAGTGAGCATCGGGGAGGGGTGCAAGAGACCCAGTACTTC.

The chain joins TRBV11-2 to TRBJ2-2; weak D call: TRBD1 (5 bases). The CDR3 sequence is 14 residues long. V shed 3 bases and J shed 2 bases, with 7 bases lying between them. In germline, CDR1 is SGHAT, CDR2 FQNNGV. The DNA of the CDR3 is TGTGCCAGCAGCTTCAGGGAAAACACCGGGGAGCTGTTTTTT. This sequence encodes CASSFRENTGELFF.

V and J are TRBV24-1 and TRBJ2-3; D remains unclear. V was shortened by 7 bases and J by 2 bases, with 9 bases between the two germline ends. Germline-derived CDR1 and CDR2 are KGHDR and SFDVKD. CDR3 length: 13 residues. In DNA, the CDR3 is TGTGCCACCAGGGGCAGTTCCACAGATACGCAGTATTTT. Protein sequence: CATRGSSTDTQYF.

The V call is TRBV7-2, the J call TRBJ1-2, with D unresolved. V was pared by 2 bases and J by 5 bases, with 9 bases between. The CDR3 covers 13 residues. Germline CDR1 and CDR2: SGHTA and FQGNSA. CDR3 sequence (DNA): TGTGCCAGCAGCTTAACGCGAGGGTATGGCTACACCTTC. It translates to CASSLTRGYGYTF.

A single count supports this clone. The rearrangement joins TRBV27 to TRBJ2-7; the match to TRBD1 covers 7 bases. Germline assignment: CDR1 MNHEY and CDR2 SMNVEV (reference sequence). This CDR3 has 13 amino acids. V was clipped by 3 bases and J by 2 bases; unmatched bases: 1. The CDR3 loop is CASSFDRAYEQYF. CDR3 nucleotides: TGTGCCAGCAGTTTTGACAGGGCCTACGAGCAGTACTTC.

The rearrangement uses TRBV7-2 and TRBJ1-5, with D possibly TRBD1 on 6 matching bases. This CDR3 comprises 13 residues. The germline V and J ends were trimmed by 2 bases and 5 bases, with 7 bases remaining between them. Germline loops: CDR1 SGHTA, CDR2 FQGNSA. The CDR3 sequence is CASSLNRDQPQHF. In nucleotides, the CDR3 is TGTGCCAGCAGCTTAAACAGGGATCAGCCCCAGCATTTT. The whole variable domain, remainder taken from reference TRBV7-2 and TRBJ1-5, is GAGVSQSPSNKVTEKGKDVELRCDPISGHTALYWYRQSLGQGLEFLIYFQGNSAPDKSGLPSDRFSAERTGGSVSTLTIQRTQQEDSAVYLCASSLNRDQPQHFGDGTRLSIL.

V gene TRBV20-1 combines with J gene TRBJ2-1, with 10 bases that match TRBD2. Looked up from germline, CDR1 is DFQATT and CDR2 is SNEGSKA (reference sequence). This CDR3 has 15 amino acids. V shed 3 bases and J 5 bases; nucleotides not matched to a gene: 7. For the CDR3, the DNA is TGCAGTGCTAGTCAACTAGCGGGATTGCACAATGAGCAGTTCTTC. Protein product: CSASQLAGLHNEQFF.

The rearrangement uses TRBV6-5 and TRBJ1-1; D is undetermined. The V end was cut by 0 bases, the J end by 4 bases, with 12 bases between. Germline CDR1 reads MNHEY; CDR2 reads SVGAGI. There are 15 residues in the CDR3. The CDR3 region has the DNA TGTGCCAGCAGTTACTCGGCAGGTGATTCCACTGAAGCTTTCTTT. Its protein product is CASSYSAGDSTEAFF.

The V and J genes are TRBV20-1 and TRBJ2-7; unclear D gene. Germline CDR1 DFQATT, CDR2 SNEGSKA (reference sequence). CDR3 length: 12 amino acids. Trimming left V 3 bases short and J 0 bases short, with 6 bases between. This CDR3 reads CSASRSSYEQYF. The CDR3 region has the DNA TGCAGTGCTAGTCGGAGCTCCTACGAGCAGTACTTC.

This rearrangement joins TRBV5-1 to TRBJ1-1, with 7 bases matching TRBD1. The CDR3 has 16 amino acids. The germline gives CDR1 SGHRS, CDR2 YFSETQ. V trimming: 4 bases; J trimming: 0 bases; junction bases outside the gene matches: 9. CDR3 DNA sequence: TGCGCCAGCAGCCCGGGACAGATTCTTGTGAACACTGAAGCTTTCTTT. Its translation is CASSPGQILVNTEAFF. Using reference TRBV5-1 and TRBJ1-1 for the parts outside the CDR3, the full variable domain is KAGVTQTPRYLIKTRGQQVTLSCSPISGHRSVSWYQQTPGQGLQFLFEYFSETQRNKGNFPGRFSGRQFSNSRSEMNVSTLELGDSALYLCASSPGQILVNTEAFFGQGTRLTVV.

There are a few counts of this clone. V gene TRBV2 combines with J gene TRBJ1-4; no clear D. The germline V and J ends were trimmed by 6 bases and 0 bases, with 8 bases remaining between them. The CDR3 is 14 residues long. Germline V gene lookup returns CDR1 SNHLY and CDR2 FYNNEI. The CDR3 here is CASSTSATNEKLFF. The CDR3, as DNA: TGTGCCAGCAGCACCAGTGCAACTAATGAAAAACTGTTTTTT.

V is TRBV9 and J is TRBJ1-2; D perhaps matches TRBD1 (5 bases). V lost 1 base and J lost 8, with 15 bases in between. The germline gives CDR1 SGDLS, CDR2 YYNGEE. This CDR3 spans 14 amino acids. CDR3 in amino acids: CASSVRPQVGGYTF. In DNA, the CDR3 is TGTGCCAGCAGCGTACGGCCACAGGTGGGCGGCTACACCTTC.

J is TRBJ2-7 and V is TRBV13; 10 nucleotides line up with TRBD2. The CDR3 runs 14 residues. CDR1 is PRHDT, CDR2 FYEKMQ, per germline (reference sequence). J gave up 5 bases and V 7 bases, and 8 bases lay outside the gene matches. The CDR3 is CASKKAGGPHEQYF. The CDR3 region has the DNA TGTGCCAGCAAAAAAGCGGGAGGGCCTCACGAGCAGTACTTC.

The chain couples TRBV30 to TRBJ1-6; D is perhaps TRBD1 (6 bases). V was shortened by 0 bases and J by 9 bases, with 15 bases between the two germline ends. This CDR3 has 15 residues. CDR1 GTSNPN and CDR2 SVGIG come from the germline V gene (reference sequence). The CDR3 here is CAWSVLGGSGSPLHF. CDR3 in DNA: TGTGCCTGGAGTGTACTAGGGGGTTCTGGTTCACCCCTCCACTTT.

This clone occurred a few times. The chain carries TRBV27 and TRBJ2-6; perhaps TRBD2 as D (6 bases). Deletions cut 4 bases from V and 3 bases from J, with 25 bases between. Germline loops: CDR1 MNHEY, CDR2 SMNVEV (reference sequence). CDR3 length: 20 amino acids. CDR3 bases: TGTGCCAGCAGTTCCCCCGGGGGAGCGGGTGGACGCTTTGGGGCCAACGTCCTGACTTTC. It yields the protein CASSSPGGAGGRFGANVLTF.